Below, 18 T cell receptor beta chains from the same sample are listed, as sequenced in a study of T cell changes during pregnancy in multiple sclerosis. Sequenced by immunoSEQ multiplex PCR; TCRdb stores in-frame clones only, minus some. The table records around 92,000 clones, almost 95% of them present only once. This sample comprised peripheral blood, obtained in the third trimester of pregnancy. Receptor source: a female donor with multiple sclerosis, enrolled in a pregnancy study.

This rearrangement joins TRBV5-4 to TRBJ2-7; TRBD2 aligns across 9 bases. Looked up from germline, CDR1 is SGHNT and CDR2 is YYREEE (reference sequence). There are 15 residues in the CDR3. Losses at the gene ends were 3 bases for V and 2 bases for J; bases not matched to a gene: 6. Written as DNA, the CDR3 is TGTGCCAGCAGCTCGGATAGCGGGAGAGCCTACGAGCAGTACTTC. Protein sequence: CASSSDSGRAYEQYF. The variable domain in full, completed from reference TRBV5-4 and TRBJ2-7, reads ETGVTQSPTHLIKTRGQQVTLRCSSQSGHNTVSWYQQALGQGPQFIFQYYREEENGRGNFPPRFSGLQFPNYSSELNVNALELDDSALYLCASSSDSGRAYEQYFGPGTRLTVT.

The rearrangement links TRBV7-2 to TRBJ2-7; the match to TRBD2 covers 10 bases. CDR1 is SGHTA, CDR2 FQGNSA, per germline. The trim removed 4 bases at V and 8 bases at J, leaving 2 bases unmatched. This CDR3 region has 12 residues. Here the CDR3 reads CASSSTSGKQYF. In DNA, the CDR3 is TGTGCCAGCAGCTCCACTAGCGGGAAGCAGTACTTC.

The rearrangement joins TRBV6-1 to TRBJ1-5, with 8 bases fitting TRBD1. Germline values: CDR1 MNHNS, CDR2 SASEGT. The CDR3 extends over 16 amino acids. V trimming: 4 bases; J trimming: 1 base; junction bases outside the gene matches: 6. CDR3 coding DNA: TGTGCCAGCAGTGGAGTTGACAGGGGAAGCAATCAGCCCCAGCATTTT. Its translation: CASSGVDRGSNQPQHF.

The chain employs TRBV5-6 and TRBJ1-2; D is perhaps TRBD1 (5 bases). Germline values: CDR1 SGHDT, CDR2 YYEEEE. The V end lost 1 base, the J end lost 0 bases, and 10 bases lay between the germline ends. This CDR3 region has 15 residues. In DNA form, the CDR3 reads TGTGCCAGCAGCTTGTCAGGGCTTACTAACTATGGCTACACCTTC. Amino acid sequence: CASSLSGLTNYGYTF.

This sequence joins TRBV28 and TRBJ2-4; maybe TRBD2 (6 bases). V lost 6 bases and J lost 0, with 9 bases in between. Germline loops: CDR1 MDHEN, CDR2 SYDVKM. CDR3 length: 14 amino acids. The CDR3 sequence: CASRTGLAKNIQYF. Written as DNA, the CDR3 is TGTGCCAGCAGGACGGGACTAGCCAAAAACATTCAGTACTTC.

This chain's CDR3 is CASSFGTSGRALDTQYF. In nucleotides, the CDR3 is TGCGCCAGCAGCTTTGGGACTAGCGGGAGGGCCTTAGATACGCAGTATTTT. The J gene is TRBJ2-3, the V gene TRBV5-1; the match to TRBD2 covers 16 bases. Germline V lookup: CDR1 SGHRS, CDR2 YFSETQ. The ends lost 2 bases at V and 5 bases at J; junction bases unmatched: 5. The CDR3 totals 17 residues.

This chain connects TRBV6-1 to TRBJ1-2; unclear D gene. Germline assignment: CDR1 MNHNS and CDR2 SASEGT. The germline V and J ends were trimmed by 7 bases and 4 bases, with 10 bases remaining between them. This CDR3 region has 12 residues. DNA of the CDR3: TGTGCCAGCAACGAGTTCACCTATGGCTACACCTTC. This codes for CASNEFTYGYTF.

This chain uses TRBV11-1 with TRBJ2-7; 9 nucleotides match TRBD1. The CDR3 loop spans 14 amino acids. Germline V CDR1 and CDR2: SGHAT, FQDESV (reference sequence). The V gene end was trimmed by 4 bases and the J gene end by 4 bases; junction bases not matched to a gene: 5. The CDR3 DNA follows: TGTGCCAGCAGCTCGGGACAGGGTTTTTACGAGCAGTACTTC. Amino acid sequence: CASSSGQGFYEQYF.

This chain uses TRBV13 with TRBJ2-7; 10 bases map to TRBD1. From germline, CDR1 is PRHDT and CDR2 FYEKMQ (reference sequence). J was trimmed by 6 bases and V by 5 bases; bases with no gene match: 4. This CDR3 comprises 13 residues. The CDR3 region is CASSRDRGFEQYF. In nucleotides, the CDR3 is TGTGCCAGCAGCCGGGACAGGGGATTCGAGCAGTACTTC.

This clone was found once. CDR3 DNA sequence: TGTGCCAGCAGGAGAGGGCCCCAAGAGACCCAGTACTTC. Residues: CASRRGPQETQYF. V and J are TRBV25-1 and TRBJ2-5, with a weak D call TRBD2 (5 bases). Per germline, CDR1 MGHDK and CDR2 SYGVNS. V lost 6 bases and J 1 base, leaving 9 bases between the germline ends. The CDR3 extends over 13 amino acids.

V usage is TRBV18 and J usage is TRBJ2-6; the D gene is possibly TRBD1 (5 bases). Germline CDR1 is KGHSH and CDR2 is LQKENI. Trimming left V 2 bases short and J 2 bases short, with 7 bases between. The CDR3 has 15 amino acids. The CDR3 nucleotides are TGTGCCAGCTCACCAAAGGGGACTGGGGCCAACGTCCTGACTTTC. Amino acid sequence: CASSPKGTGANVLTF.

The chain has TRBV6-6 and TRBJ2-1; the match to TRBD1 covers 8 bases. This CDR3 region has 10 residues. Germline values: CDR1 MNHNY, CDR2 SVGAGI (reference sequence). V trimming: 6 bases; J trimming: 15 bases; junction bases outside the gene matches: 4. In nucleotides, the CDR3 is TGTGCCAGCAGGGAACAGGGGGTGTTCTTC. Residues: CASREQGVFF.

This sequence joins TRBV28 and TRBJ1-4; D may be TRBD1 (5 bases). CDR3 length: 15 residues. CDR1 and CDR2 (germline): MDHEN, SYDVKM. V gave up 2 bases and J gave up 5 bases, with 12 bases separating them. CDR3 coding DNA: TGTGCCAGCAGTTTAATTGCAGGGATGAATGAAAAACTGTTTTTT. It translates to CASSLIAGMNEKLFF.

The chain combines TRBV19 with TRBJ2-3; maybe TRBD1 (5 bases). The germline V gene has CDR1 LNHDA and CDR2 SQIVND (reference sequence). The CDR3 has 15 residues. V gave up 4 bases and J gave up 0 bases, with 11 bases separating them. CDR3 amino acids: CASSNPRQSTDTQYF. DNA of the CDR3: TGTGCCAGTAGTAACCCCCGACAGAGCACAGATACGCAGTATTTT.

The rearrangement joins TRBV28 to TRBJ2-7, with D possibly TRBD1 on 6 matching bases. The CDR3 spans 13 residues. Germline V gives CDR1 MDHEN, CDR2 SYDVKM. V lost 7 bases to trimming and J lost 2 bases, with 12 bases between them. In DNA form, the CDR3 reads TGTGCCAGCACCGAGACAGGAACCTACGAGCAGTACTTC. This gives the protein CASTETGTYEQYF.

The chain couples TRBV2 to TRBJ2-5, with TRBD2 matching 9 bases. The V and J ends lost 7 bases and 3 bases, in that order; junction bases with no gene match: 3. This CDR3 contains 13 residues. The germline V gene encodes CDR1 SNHLY and CDR2 FYNNEI. The CDR3 is CASKVAGEETQYF. As DNA, the CDR3 is TGTGCCAGCAAAGTAGCGGGAGAAGAGACCCAGTACTTC.

This chain uses TRBV5-6 with TRBJ2-2; TRBD1 matches at 9 bases. Germline CDR1 is SGHDT and CDR2 is YYEEEE. This CDR3 is built from 18 residues. V shed 2 bases, J shed 7 bases, and the junction held 15 bases outside the gene matches. CDR3 loop: CASSFGGRGTGKFGELFF. The CDR3 DNA sequence: TGTGCCAGCAGCTTTGGTGGCCGCGGGACAGGGAAATTCGGGGAGCTGTTTTTT. The full variable domain, its missing parts supplied by reference TRBV5-6 and TRBJ2-2, is DAGVTQSPTHLIKTRGQQVTLRCSPKSGHDTVSWYQQALGQGPQFIFQYYEEEERQRGNFPDRFSGHQFPNYSSELNVNALLLGDSALYLCASSFGGRGTGKFGELFFGEGSRLTVL.

The V call is TRBV20-1, the J call TRBJ1-2; 7 positions match TRBD1. Germline CDR1 reads DFQATT; CDR2 reads SNEGSKA (reference sequence). Unmatched junction bases numbered 6, after V lost 6 bases and J lost 8 bases. This CDR3 is 11 amino acids long. The CDR3 nucleotides read TGCAGTGCAAAAAACAGGGGAGGCTACACCTTC. This sequence encodes CSAKNRGGYTF.